This T cell receptor (beta chain) was sequenced in a study of blood T cells in healthy people across ages. Every donor contributed roughly 10 milliliters of peripheral blood by blood draw. Per sample, extraction of total RNA gave at least 5.5 micrograms in every case. V gave up 3 bases and J gave up 1 base; unmatched junction bases: 5. This CDR3 is 15 amino acids long. Germline V lookup: CDR1 DFQATT, CDR2 SNEGSKA (reference sequence). Combining a sample-barcoded 5' primer with a J-beta primer mix, a second PCR ran for about 6 to 11 cycles. Each cDNA molecule, via a template-switch adaptor with 12 random nucleotides, was tagged. TCRdb passed the 5' RACE reads through MiXCR, listing each CDR3 protein once. Of about 1,400,000 distinct CDR3 sequences listed, roughly 59% are singletons.

This chain joins TRBV20-1 and TRBJ2-5; 10 bases fit TRBD1. This receptor was taken from a young man in good health. Sequenced input: blood. CDR3 sequence reads: CSARGTGATQETQYF. The CDR3 nucleotides are TGCAGTGCTAGGGGGACAGGGGCGACCCAAGAGACCCAGTACTTC.